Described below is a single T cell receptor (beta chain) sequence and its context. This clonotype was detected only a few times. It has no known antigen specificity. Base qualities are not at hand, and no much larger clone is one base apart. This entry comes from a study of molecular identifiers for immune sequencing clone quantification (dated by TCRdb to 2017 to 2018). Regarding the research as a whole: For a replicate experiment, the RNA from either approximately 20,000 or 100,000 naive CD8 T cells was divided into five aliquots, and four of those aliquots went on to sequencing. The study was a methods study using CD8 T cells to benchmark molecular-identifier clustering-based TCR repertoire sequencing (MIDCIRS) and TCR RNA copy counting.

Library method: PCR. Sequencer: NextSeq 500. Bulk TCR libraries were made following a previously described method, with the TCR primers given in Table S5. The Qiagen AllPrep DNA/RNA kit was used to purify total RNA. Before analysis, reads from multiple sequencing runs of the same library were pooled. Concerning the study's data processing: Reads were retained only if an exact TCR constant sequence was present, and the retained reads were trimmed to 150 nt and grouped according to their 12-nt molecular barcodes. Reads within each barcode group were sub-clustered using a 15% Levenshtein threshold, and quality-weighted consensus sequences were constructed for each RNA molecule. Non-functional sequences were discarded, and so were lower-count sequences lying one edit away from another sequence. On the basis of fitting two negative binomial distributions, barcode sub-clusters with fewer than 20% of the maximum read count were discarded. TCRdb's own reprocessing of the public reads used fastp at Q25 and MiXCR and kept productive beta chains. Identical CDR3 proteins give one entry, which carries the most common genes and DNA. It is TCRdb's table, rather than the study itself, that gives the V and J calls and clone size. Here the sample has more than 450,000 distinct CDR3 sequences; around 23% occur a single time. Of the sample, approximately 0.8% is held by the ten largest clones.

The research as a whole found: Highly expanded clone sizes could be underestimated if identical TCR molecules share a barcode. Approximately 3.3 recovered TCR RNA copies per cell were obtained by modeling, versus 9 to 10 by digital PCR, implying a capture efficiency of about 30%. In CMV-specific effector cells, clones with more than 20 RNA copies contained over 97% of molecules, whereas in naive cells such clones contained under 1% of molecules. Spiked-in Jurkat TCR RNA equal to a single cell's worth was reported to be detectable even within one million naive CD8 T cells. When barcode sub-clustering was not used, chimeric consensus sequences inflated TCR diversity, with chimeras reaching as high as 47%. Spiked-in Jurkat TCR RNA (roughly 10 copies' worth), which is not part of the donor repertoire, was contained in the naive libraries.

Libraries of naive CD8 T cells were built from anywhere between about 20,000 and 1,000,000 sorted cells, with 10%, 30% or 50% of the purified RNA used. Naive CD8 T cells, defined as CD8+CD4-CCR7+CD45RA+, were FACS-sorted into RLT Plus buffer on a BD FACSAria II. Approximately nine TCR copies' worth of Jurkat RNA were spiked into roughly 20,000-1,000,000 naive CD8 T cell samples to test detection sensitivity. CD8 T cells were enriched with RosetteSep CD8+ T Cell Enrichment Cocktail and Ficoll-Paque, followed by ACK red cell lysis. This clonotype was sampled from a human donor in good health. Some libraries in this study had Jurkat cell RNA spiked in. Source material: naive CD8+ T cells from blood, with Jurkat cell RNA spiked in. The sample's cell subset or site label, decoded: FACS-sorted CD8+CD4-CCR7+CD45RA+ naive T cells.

The CDR3: CASSYQLGEYEQYF. Here is the DNA: TGTGCCAGCAGTTACCAGCTGGGGGAATACGAGCAGTACTTC. Recombination linked TRBV6-2 or TRBV6-3 to TRBJ2-7; the D gene could be either TRBD1 or TRBD2, each agreeing at 5 bases. CDR3 length: 14 amino acids, cysteine to phenylalanine. Of the read, only the CDR3 DNA is kept; its 42 bases are in frame from base 1. Reading the germline V gene gives CDR1 MNHEY and CDR2 SVGEGT. V is reduced by 2 bases and J by 4 bases, leaving a spacing of 12 bases between them.